The rows below give T cell receptor beta chains drawn from one sample of a study of identical twins. From the 5' RACE reads, TCRdb called clonotypes with MiXCR, one entry per CDR3 protein. This sample has under 300,000 distinct CDR3 sequences; around 6.5% occur once, and the top ten carry 14% to 15%. This same sample was also taken into another study, of T cells expressing NK-cell markers.

Sequenced material: CD8+ T cells sorted from blood. The receptors were gathered from a woman between 18 and 29 years old in good health. CDR3s include the opening cysteine and the closing phenylalanine or tryptophan. A D gene is named only where the DNA matches it firmly. For some rows the clone size is stated as once, few or many, or as a class when expanded; others skip it.

D,size,V,J,CDR3,DNA
TRBD1,few,TRBV12-3/TRBV12-4,TRBJ2-1,CASTAHRGLYNEQFF,TGTGCCAGCACTGCCCACAGGGGCCTTTACAATGAGCAGTTCTTC
TRBD1,-,TRBV27,TRBJ1-2,CASRSGQMGGYTF,TGTGCCAGCAGATCGGGACAGATGGGAGGCTACACCTTC
-,few,TRBV29-1,TRBJ2-1,CSVGQYNEQFF,TGCAGCGTAGGACAGTACAATGAGCAGTTCTTC
TRBD1,few,TRBV9,TRBJ2-7,CASSGSGTGVLEQYF,TGTGCCAGCAGCGGCTCCGGGACAGGGGTGCTCGAGCAGTACTTC
-,-,TRBV27,TRBJ1-1,CASGSVTEAFF,TGTGCCAGCGGGTCTGTCACTGAAGCTTTCTTT
-,few,TRBV6-6,TRBJ1-5,CASDSGNQPQHF,TGTGCCAGTGACTCCGGCAATCAGCCCCAGCATTTT
TRBD2,many,TRBV11-2,TRBJ2-7,CASSPPRGTSVEQYF,TGTGCCAGCAGCCCGCCGCGTGGGACTAGCGTCGAGCAGTACTTC
-,-,TRBV11-1,TRBJ2-6,CASPAKVPNHVSGANVLTF,TGTGCCAGCCCAGCGAAGGTACCAAACCACGTCTCTGGGGCCAACGTCCTGACTTTC
-,many,TRBV29-1,TRBJ1-1,CSVVWRDLRTEAFF,TGCAGCGTTGTATGGAGGGACTTGAGGACTGAAGCTTTCTTT
-,few,TRBV4-2,TRBJ1-1,CASSQETGEAFF,TGTGCCAGCAGCCAAGAGACAGGTGAAGCTTTCTTT
-,many,TRBV13,TRBJ2-3,CASSPSDLSSTDTQYF,TGTGCCAGCAGCCCTTCGGACTTGTCTAGCACAGATACGCAGTATTTT
-,-,TRBV12-3/TRBV12-4,TRBJ2-1,CASRYPPGTSYNEQFF,TGTGCCAGCAGGTACCCTCCCGGGACCTCCTACAATGAGCAGTTCTTC
-,many,TRBV4-1,TRBJ2-7,CASSPPRDNEQYF,TGCGCCAGCAGCCCACCCCGAGACAACGAGCAGTACTTC
TRBD1,few,TRBV11-2,TRBJ2-1,CASSVTGSSYNEQFF,TGTGCCAGCAGCGTGACAGGGAGCTCCTACAATGAGCAGTTCTTC
-,few,TRBV19,TRBJ2-7,CASRNPSAYEQYF,TGTGCCAGTAGGAACCCCAGTGCCTACGAGCAGTACTTC
-,-,TRBV27,TRBJ2-5,CASLGPRSVHF,TGTGCCAGCCTAGGGCCCCGGTCTGTGCACTTC
-,-,TRBV12-3/TRBV12-4,TRBJ2-3,CASSLGEFSTDTQYF,TGTGCCAGCAGTTTAGGAGAGTTTAGCACAGATACGCAGTATTTT
-,few,TRBV20-1,TRBJ2-7,CSARDSPYEQYF,TGCAGTGCTAGGGACAGCCCCTACGAGCAGTACTTC
-,many,TRBV15,TRBJ2-3,CATSSDALKETSTDTQYF,TGTGCCACCAGCAGCGACGCCCTAAAAGAAACCAGCACAGATACGCAGTATTTT
-,-,TRBV7-6,TRBJ1-6,CASSSRMGDWADSPLHF,TGTGCCAGCAGCAGTCGGATGGGGGACTGGGCCGATTCACCCCTCCACTTT
-,few,TRBV14,TRBJ1-2,CASSAGRVSYGYTF,TGTGCCAGCAGCGCGGGACGGGTGAGCTATGGCTACACCTTC
-,many,TRBV6-1,TRBJ1-1,CASSWTQMNTEAFF,TGTGCCAGCAGCTGGACCCAAATGAACACTGAAGCTTTCTTT
TRBD1,few,TRBV7-9,TRBJ2-1,CASSFSGQPEPEQFF,TGTGCCAGCAGCTTCTCGGGACAGCCTGAACCAGAGCAGTTCTTC
-,many,TRBV29-1,TRBJ2-1,CSVNPTGRVSSYNEQFF,TGCAGCGTAAACCCTACAGGGAGGGTTAGCTCCTACAATGAGCAGTTCTTC
-,few,TRBV6-2/TRBV6-3,TRBJ2-1,CASSGLTNEQFF,TGTGCCAGCAGCGGACTAACCAATGAGCAGTTCTTC
-,-,TRBV30,TRBJ1-1,CAWSVVVGGEAFF,TGTGCCTGGAGTGTAGTCGTCGGGGGTGAAGCTTTCTTT
-,few,TRBV6-2/TRBV6-3,TRBJ1-1,CASKSLAADTEAFF,TGTGCCAGCAAATCCCTCGCTGCCGACACTGAAGCTTTCTTT
-,-,TRBV12-3/TRBV12-4,TRBJ1-2,CASSPGGTMATIF,TGTGCCAGCAGTCCAGGAGGAACCATGGCTACAATCTTC
-,-,TRBV12-3/TRBV12-4,TRBJ1-6,CASSRRGPSPISYNSPLHF,TGTGCCAGCAGCCGCAGGGGTCCTTCTCCGATCTCTTATAATTCACCCCTCCACTTT
-,-,TRBV12-3/TRBV12-4,TRBJ2-7,CASSLANSPYEQYF,TGTGCCAGCAGTTTAGCGAACAGCCCCTACGAGCAGTACTTC
TRBD1,-,TRBV12-3/TRBV12-4,TRBJ2-3,CASSVTGDSGDTQYF,TGTGCCAGCAGTGTGACAGGGGATAGCGGAGATACGCAGTATTTT
-,-,TRBV29-1,TRBJ1-1,CSVEAEGENTEAFF,TGCAGCGTTGAGGCGGAGGGAGAGAACACTGAAGCTTTCTTT